The present entry profiles one T cell receptor (beta chain) with its context. Its binding antigen is unknown. Base qualities are missing; no much larger clone stands one base away. The data belong to a study of blood T cell repertoires in COVID-19 (dated by TCRdb to about 2020). For context, the study as a whole: The collaborator samples originated in the United States, Italy and Spain and spanned the acute and convalescent phases of COVID-19. The material from the prospective study consisted of cDNA or gDNA derived from T cells, B-cell-depleted T cells, or PBMCs. The repertoires were released in a freely available public database meant as a resource for research on the immune response to SARS-CoV-2. The samples were drawn from two sources: the first 160 participants of the ongoing ImmuneRACE study, and over 1,000 subjects contributed by 6 global collaborators. Subjects who had been exposed to COVID-19, were actively infected with it, or had recovered from it provided the deeply sampled blood TCRbeta repertoires that made up the dataset. Where available, HLA class I and class II types were obtained from metadata supplied by the sample provider rather than from assay-based typing. The sample metadata nearly always contained a de-identified subject ID, COVID-19 status, age in years and sex. The full study reports these points: How much clinical and demographic metadata was included differed by source and by participant, and the metadata was provided uncurated.

TCRbeta CDR3 regions were amplified from genomic DNA using the immunoSEQ Assay, a bias-controlled multiplex PCR. The study's processing was this. The number of nucleated cells in each sample was estimated from the amplification of reference gene primers within the assay. To quantify the absolute abundance of each unique TCRbeta CDR3 rearrangement, sequence reads were collapsed and filtered. For each sample, productive Simpson clonality was calculated as the square root of Simpson's diversity index over productive rearrangements. The table comes from immuneACCESS by way of TCRdb, which keeps in-frame sequences with V and J called. Part of the clones is missing from these tables; in studies checked, under half for an unresolved V gene and the rest for unknown reasons. That table gives V, J and clone size, and the DNA gave D and trimming. This sample is represented by tens of thousands of clones; over 90% of them were singletons. The top ten constitute 3.9% of the sample.

Each collaborating institution followed its own protocols to collect whole blood in K2EDTA tubes. Collaborator samples were shipped for TCRbeta analysis as frozen whole blood, isolated PBMCs, or DNA extracted from either sample type. The sequence was obtained from a man aged 50-60 years with acute or convalescent COVID-19. Material for sequencing was peripheral blood.

The DNA sequence is given as TGTGCCAGCAGTTTATTTGGGGGCGGCTTCAATCAGCCCCAGCATTTT. This translates into CASSLFGGGFNQPQHF. The rearrangement combines TRBV27 with TRBJ1-5, and the D gene may be TRBD1, 6 bases matching. At the junction V is shortened by 1 base and J by 3 bases, with 13 bases in between. Including cysteine and phenylalanine, the CDR3 has 16 amino acids. Only CDR3 DNA is held: 48 bases, read in frame from base 1. CDR1 and CDR2, looked up from the germline V gene (reference sequence), are MNHEY and SMNVEV.